The rows below give T cell receptor beta chains drawn from one sample of a study of shared clonotypes between healthy human individuals. The repertoire was sequenced with immunoSEQ multiplex PCR; TCRdb's copy has only in-frame clones and lacks some. The sample has roughly 1 million clones; approximately 80% are singletons. Sequenced material: memory CD4+ T cells from PBMCs. These receptors all stem from a man between 18 and 29 years old in good health. Some clones in this sample may be carry-over from other donors' samples. CDR3s include the opening cysteine and the closing phenylalanine or tryptophan. The D gene is left open where the match is weak. The listing skips clone size in some rows; elsewhere it reads once, few, many or a size class.

v_call	d_call	clone_size	j_call	cdr3_aa	cdr3_nt
TRBV11-2	-	few	TRBJ1-4	CASSFSGGDEKLFF	TGTGCCAGCAGCTTTTCCGGGGGAGATGAAAAACTGTTTTTT
TRBV27	-	-	TRBJ2-2	CASSRNTGELFF	TGTGCCAGCTCCCGAAACACCGGGGAGCTGTTTTTT
TRBV10-3	TRBD1	-	TRBJ1-2	CAIKQGANVYYGYTF	TGTGCCATCAAGCAGGGGGCTAATGTCTACTATGGCTACACCTTC
TRBV7-2	-	-	TRBJ1-4	CASSLGQFANSEKLFF	TGTGCCAGCAGCTTAGGTCAATTCGCAAATAGTGAAAAACTGTTTTTT
TRBV5-1	TRBD1	-	TRBJ1-1	CASGSTGTGDTEAFF	TGCGCCAGCGGGTCGACCGGGACAGGGGACACTGAAGCTTTCTTT
TRBV27	-	-	TRBJ1-1	CASSFAGAVTEAFF	TGTGCCAGCAGTTTTGCAGGGGCAGTCACTGAAGCTTTCTTT
TRBV7-8	TRBD1	-	TRBJ2-3	CASSHRDRVTDTQYF	TGTGCCAGCAGCCACCGGGACAGGGTCACAGATACGCAGTATTTT
TRBV2	TRBD2	few	TRBJ2-2	CASSWTSGSTYTGELFF	TGTGCCAGCAGCTGGACTAGCGGGAGTACCTATACCGGGGAGCTGTTTTTT
TRBV4-1	-	-	TRBJ2-1	CASSRGPLDNEQFF	TGCGCCAGCAGCCGAGGGCCGTTGGACAATGAGCAGTTCTTC
TRBV6-6	-	-	TRBJ1-3	CASRHGGAQDTIYF	TGTGCCAGCAGACACGGGGGGGCTCAAGACACCATATATTTT
TRBV11-2	-	-	TRBJ2-7	CASSLARQSQQYF	TGTGCCAGCAGCTTAGCCCGACAATCCCAGCAGTACTTC
TRBV4-1	-	-	TRBJ2-7	CASSQGFSSYEQYF	TGCGCCAGCAGCCAAGGGTTCTCAAGCTACGAGCAGTACTTC
TRBV7-9	TRBD1	-	TRBJ1-2	CASSSPDRSHGYTF	TGTGCCAGCAGCTCCCCGGACAGGAGCCATGGCTACACCTTC
TRBV28	-	-	TRBJ2-7	CASSLPNVAGWYF	TGTGCCAGCAGTTTACCCAATGTGGCGGGGTGGTACTTC
TRBV7-2	-	-	TRBJ2-6	CASSSYPGANVLTF	TGTGCCAGCAGCTCGTACCCGGGGGCCAACGTCCTGACTTTC
TRBV4-2	-	few	TRBJ1-3	CASSQGTASGNTIYF	TGTGCCAGCAGCCAAGGGACAGCCTCTGGAAACACCATATATTTT
TRBV6-6	-	few	TRBJ2-7	CASSYWGPSYEQYF	TGTGCCAGCAGTTATTGGGGGCCGTCCTACGAGCAGTACTTC
TRBV7-3	-	-	TRBJ2-1	CASSPHSAYNEQFF	TGTGCCAGCAGCCCTCATAGCGCCTACAATGAGCAGTTCTTC
TRBV5-1	-	-	TRBJ2-4	CASSPGPELAKNIQYF	TGCGCCAGCAGCCCGGGCCCTGAACTAGCCAAAAACATTCAGTACTTC
TRBV7-2	TRBD1	-	TRBJ2-5	CASRGTGRETQYF	TGTGCCAGCAGGGGGACAGGGAGGGAGACCCAGTACTTC
TRBV7-9	-	many	TRBJ2-2	CASSEPAGRVVGELFF	TGTGCCAGCAGCGAGCCGGCCGGACGTGTCGTCGGGGAGCTGTTTTTT
TRBV15	TRBD2	-	TRBJ2-7	CATSREVRLAGGSYEQYF	TGTGCCACCAGCAGGGAAGTTCGACTAGCGGGAGGGTCCTACGAGCAGTACTTC
TRBV7-6	-	-	TRBJ2-2	CASLGQPSTGELFF	TGTGCCAGCTTAGGACAGCCCAGCACCGGGGAGCTGTTTTTT
TRBV7-2	-	-	TRBJ2-7	CASSLYGEQYF	TGTGCCAGCAGCCTCTACGGTGAGCAGTACTTC
TRBV18	-	-	TRBJ2-5	CASSPGTSQETQYF	TGTGCCAGCTCCCCCGGAACTAGCCAGGAGACCCAGTACTTC
TRBV5-1	-	-	TRBJ1-5	CATRAGGGKSNQPQHF	TGCGCCACCCGTGCCGGGGGGGGTAAAAGCAATCAGCCCCAGCATTTT
TRBV19	TRBD2	few	TRBJ2-7	CASRWGLASGEQYF	TGTGCCAGTAGGTGGGGACTAGCAAGCGGGGAGCAGTACTTC
TRBV30	-	-	TRBJ2-5	CAWGGWETQYF	TGTGCCTGGGGGGGCTGGGAGACCCAGTACTTC
TRBV19	-	-	TRBJ1-1	CASSFGRNTEAFF	TGTGCCAGTAGTTTCGGCAGGAATACGGAAGCTTTCTTT
TRBV19	-	-	TRBJ2-3	CASSLPGGTQYF	TGTGCCAGTAGCCTGCCCGGGGGCACGCAGTATTTT
TRBV2	TRBD1	-	TRBJ2-3	CASSSGQGGTDTQYF	TGTGCCAGCAGTTCGGGACAGGGCGGGACAGATACGCAGTATTTT
TRBV6-1	-	-	TRBJ2-5	CASSTTYQETQYF	TGTGCCAGCAGTACAACGTACCAAGAGACCCAGTACTTC
TRBV11-2	-	-	TRBJ2-1	CASSPGGISEFF	TGTGCCAGCAGTCCCGGTGGTATTAGCGAGTTCTTC
TRBV18	-	-	TRBJ2-3	CASSPLSDTQYF	TGTGCCAGCTCACCACTCTCAGATACGCAGTATTTT
TRBV6-5	-	many	TRBJ1-2	CASRLHRDDGYTF	TGTGCCAGCAGGCTCCACAGGGACGATGGCTACACCTTC
TRBV5-4	-	-	TRBJ2-4	CASSFYFLSENIQYF	TGTGCCAGCAGCTTTTATTTCCTCAGTGAAAACATTCAGTACTTC
TRBV28	-	once	TRBJ1-2	CASSSQAGLGYYGYTF	TGTGCCAGCAGTTCCCAAGCCGGGCTAGGCTACTATGGCTACACCTTC
TRBV7-8	-	-	TRBJ2-3	CASSSGSTDTQYF	TGTGCCAGCAGCTCCGGGAGCACAGATACGCAGTATTTT
TRBV2	-	-	TRBJ1-4	CASSLGTPNEKLFF	TGTGCCAGCAGTCTCGGGACGCCCAATGAAAAACTGTTTTTT
TRBV2	-	-	TRBJ1-1	CASTARENTEAFF	TGTGCCAGCACGGCCAGGGAGAACACTGAAGCTTTCTTT
TRBV28	-	-	TRBJ1-1	CATQMGGTWDTEAFF	TGTGCCACTCAAATGGGGGGTACCTGGGACACTGAAGCTTTCTTT
TRBV5-8	-	few	TRBJ2-3	CASTSTGTSTDTQYF	TGTGCCAGCACCTCAACGGGCACTAGCACAGATACGCAGTATTTT
TRBV27	-	-	TRBJ1-1	CASSLMGEVPEAFF	TGTGCCAGCAGTTTAATGGGGGAGGTCCCTGAAGCTTTCTTT
TRBV18	TRBD1	-	TRBJ1-2	CASSPGTDLPGYTF	TGTGCCAGCTCACCCGGGACAGATCTCCCCGGCTACACCTTC
TRBV7-2	-	-	TRBJ2-2	CASSSKRTAANTGELFF	TGTGCCAGCAGCTCCAAAAGGACGGCCGCGAACACCGGGGAGCTGTTTTTT
TRBV21-1	-	-	TRBJ2-7	CASSNREQYF	TGTGCCAGCAGCAATAGAGAGCAGTACTTC
TRBV25-1	TRBD1	-	TRBJ1-2	CASSRLLGQGADGYTF	TGTGCCAGCAGTCGCCTACTCGGACAGGGGGCAGATGGCTACACCTTC